This is a list of T cell receptor beta chains from one sample in a study of Ad26.COV2.S vaccination and SARS-CoV-2 variants. Assay used: immunoSEQ multiplex PCR; TCRdb lists only in-frame clones, some missing. The sample consists of approximately 500,000 clones, roughly nine tenths of them appearing once. The sample here was peripheral blood, taken in a trial of Ad26.COV2.S vaccine versus placebo. Receptor source: a person between 18 and 60 years old who received the Ad26.COV2.S COVID-19 vaccine or a placebo. The CDR3 runs from the conserved cysteine through the conserved F or W. Fields, in order: clone size, V gene, D gene, J gene, CDR3 DNA, CDR3 protein. A D gene is named only where the DNA matches it firmly. The size entry is marked missing in some rows and otherwise reads once, few, many or a size class.

>.|TRBV5-1|.|TRBJ2-3
TGCGCCAGCAGCTCTTTCACAGATACGCAGTATTTT
CASSSFTDTQYF
>once|TRBV11-2|.|TRBJ2-1
TGTGCCAGCAGCTTAGGTTCAGGAGGCTACAATGAGCAGTTCTTC
CASSLGSGGYNEQFF
>.|TRBV13|.|TRBJ2-7
TGTGCCAGCAGCTTAGGGGCAGGGATTCGCTCCTACGAGCAGTACTTC
CASSLGAGIRSYEQYF
>.|TRBV28|.|TRBJ2-7
TGTGCCAGCAGCCACTTATACGAGCAGTACTTC
CASSHLYEQYF
>.|TRBV5-1|.|TRBJ2-3
TGCGCCAGCAGCTTGGCCGGGCAGGGTCGGGATACGCAGTATTTT
CASSLAGQGRDTQYF
>.|TRBV4-3|.|TRBJ1-4
TGCGCCAGCAGCCAAGATTTGGTCGCCGCGAGAGAAAAACTGTTTTTT
CASSQDLVAAREKLFF
>.|TRBV11-3|.|TRBJ2-2
TGTGCCAGCAGCTTAGAATCCGGGGAGCTGTTTTTT
CASSLESGELFF
>.|TRBV29-1|.|TRBJ1-2
TGCAGCGCCGAGGGAGGACTGGGGGTAGGCTACACCTTC
CSAEGGLGVGYTF
>.|TRBV4-3|TRBD2|TRBJ2-1
TGCGCCAGCAGCCAAGGGTCCGGACTAGCATCGAATGAGCAGTTCTTC
CASSQGSGLASNEQFF
>.|TRBV28|.|TRBJ2-1
TGTGCCAGCAGCTCCGGTCGGGGGCTCGTTTCGGTTGAGCAGTTCTTC
CASSSGRGLVSVEQFF
>.|TRBV7-9|.|TRBJ1-2
TGTGCCAGCAGCCCGTCCGTATCCCATGGCTACACCTTC
CASSPSVSHGYTF
>.|TRBV28|TRBD1|TRBJ1-2
TGTGCCAGCAGTCGGGACAGTATAAGGGGCCTCTATGGCTACACCTTC
CASSRDSIRGLYGYTF
>.|TRBV12-3/TRBV12-4|.|TRBJ1-5
TGTGCCAGCAGTCCAAGAAGCAATCAGCCCCAGCATTTT
CASSPRSNQPQHF
>once|TRBV29-1|.|TRBJ2-1
TGCAGCGGCCGGAGGCTCGGCGCCAATGAGCAGTTCTTC
CSGRRLGANEQFF
>.|TRBV2|TRBD1|TRBJ1-6
TGTGCCAGCAACCCCGGACAGGGTTATAATTCACCCCTCCACTTT
CASNPGQGYNSPLHF
>.|TRBV19|.|TRBJ2-6
TGTGCCAGTAGTTTCTCCGGGGCCAACGTCCTGACTTTC
CASSFSGANVLTF
>.|TRBV7-8|TRBD1|TRBJ2-5
TGTGCCAGCAACCACGACAGGGGCGTAGGGACCCAGTACTTC
CASNHDRGVGTQYF
>.|TRBV19|TRBD2|TRBJ2-7
TGTGCCAGTAGTCAACCCCTGGCGGGGCGGCAGAGCGGGAAACCCTACGAGCAGTACTTC
CASSQPLAGRQSGKPYEQYF
>.|TRBV5-1|.|TRBJ2-3
TGCGCCAGCAGCTGGACCCGCCTGGGCGCAGATACGCAGTATTTT
CASSWTRLGADTQYF
>once|TRBV30|TRBD1|TRBJ1-6
TGTGCCTGGAGTGGGGCAGGGGGCAATTCACCCCTCCACTTT
CAWSGAGGNSPLHF
>.|TRBV5-1|.|TRBJ1-2
TGCGCCAGCAGCTACCTAGGGGGGGACTATGGCTACACCTTC
CASSYLGGDYGYTF
>.|TRBV18|.|TRBJ1-6
TGTGCCAGCTCACCCAGGGAATCTAATTCACCCCTCCACTTT
CASSPRESNSPLHF
>.|TRBV24-1|TRBD2|TRBJ2-1
TGTGCCACCAGTAGGGGACTAGCGGGAGGGTTGTTCGGTGAGCAGTTCTTC
CATSRGLAGGLFGEQFF
>.|TRBV27|.|TRBJ2-7
TGTGCCAGCAATTCGGGTGGCCTATACGAGCAGTACTTC
CASNSGGLYEQYF
>.|TRBV14|.|TRBJ2-1
TGTGCCAGCAGCCCCGACCTTCGATCCTACAATGAGCAGTTCTTC
CASSPDLRSYNEQFF
>.|TRBV5-5|.|TRBJ1-4
TGTGCCAGCAGCTTGGGAGGAACTAATGAAAAACTGTTTTTT
CASSLGGTNEKLFF
>.|TRBV6-6|.|TRBJ2-5
TGTGCCAGCAGTTACCCCAAGGGGTTAACGGAGACCCAGTACTTC
CASSYPKGLTETQYF
>.|TRBV15|.|TRBJ2-3
TGTGCCACCAGCAAGGGCGGGCAGGGCAACACAGATACGCAGTATTTT
CATSKGGQGNTDTQYF